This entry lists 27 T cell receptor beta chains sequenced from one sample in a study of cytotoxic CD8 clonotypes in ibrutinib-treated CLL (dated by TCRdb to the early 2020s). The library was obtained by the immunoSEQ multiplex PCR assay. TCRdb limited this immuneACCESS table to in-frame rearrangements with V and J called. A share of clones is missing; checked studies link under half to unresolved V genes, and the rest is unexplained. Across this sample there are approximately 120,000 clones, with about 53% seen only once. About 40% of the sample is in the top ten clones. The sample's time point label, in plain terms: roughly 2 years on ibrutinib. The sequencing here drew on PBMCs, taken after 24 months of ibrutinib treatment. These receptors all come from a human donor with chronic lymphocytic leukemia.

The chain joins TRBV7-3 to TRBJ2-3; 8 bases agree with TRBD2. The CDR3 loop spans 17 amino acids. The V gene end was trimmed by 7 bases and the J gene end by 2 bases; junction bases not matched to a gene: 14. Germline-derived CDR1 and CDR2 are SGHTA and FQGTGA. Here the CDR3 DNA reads TGTGCCAGCACTTCCTGGAGGCGGGGGGCGGACACAGATACGCAGTATTTT. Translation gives CASTSWRRGADTDTQYF. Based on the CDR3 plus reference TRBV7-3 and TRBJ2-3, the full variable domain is GAGVSQTPSNKVTEKGKYVELRCDPISGHTALYWYRQSLGQGPEFLIYFQGTGAADDSGLPNDRFFAVRPEGSVSTLKIQRTERGDSAVYLCASTSWRRGADTDTQYFGPGTRLTVL.

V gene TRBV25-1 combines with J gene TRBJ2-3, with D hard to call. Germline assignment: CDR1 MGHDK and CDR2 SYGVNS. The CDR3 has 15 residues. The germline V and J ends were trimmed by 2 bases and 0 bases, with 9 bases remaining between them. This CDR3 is CASSETLVSTDTQYF. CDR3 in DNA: TGTGCCAGCAGTGAAACCCTAGTGAGCACAGATACGCAGTATTTT.

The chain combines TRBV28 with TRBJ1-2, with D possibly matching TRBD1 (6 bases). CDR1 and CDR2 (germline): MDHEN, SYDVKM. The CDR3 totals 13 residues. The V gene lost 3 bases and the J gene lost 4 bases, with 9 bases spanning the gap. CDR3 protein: CASSLGRGYGYTF. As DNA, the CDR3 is TGTGCCAGCAGTTTGGGCAGGGGCTATGGCTACACCTTC.

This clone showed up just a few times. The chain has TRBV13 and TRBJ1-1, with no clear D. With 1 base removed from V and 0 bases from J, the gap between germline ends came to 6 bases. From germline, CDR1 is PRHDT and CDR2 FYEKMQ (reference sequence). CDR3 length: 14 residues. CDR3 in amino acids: CASSLDGLNTEAFF. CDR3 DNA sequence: TGTGCCAGCAGCTTAGATGGCTTGAACACTGAAGCTTTCTTT. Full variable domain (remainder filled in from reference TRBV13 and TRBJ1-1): AAGVIQSPRHLIKEKRETATLKCYPIPRHDTVYWYQQGPGQDPQFLISFYEKMQSDKGSIPDRFSAQQFSDYHSELNMSSLELGDSALYFCASSLDGLNTEAFFGQGTRLTVV.

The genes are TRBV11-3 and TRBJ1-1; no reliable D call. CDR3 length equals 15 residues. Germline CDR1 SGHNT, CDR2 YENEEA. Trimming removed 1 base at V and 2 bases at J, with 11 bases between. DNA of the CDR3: TGTGCCAGCAGCTTAGGTTCGAGGAGCAACACTGAAGCTTTCTTT. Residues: CASSLGSRSNTEAFF. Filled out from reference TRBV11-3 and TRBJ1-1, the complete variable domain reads EAGVVQSPRYKIIEKKQPVAFWCNPISGHNTLYWYLQNLGQGPELLIRYENEEAVDDSQLPKDRFSAERLKGVDSTLKIQPAELGDSAVYLCASSLGSRSNTEAFFGQGTRLTVV.

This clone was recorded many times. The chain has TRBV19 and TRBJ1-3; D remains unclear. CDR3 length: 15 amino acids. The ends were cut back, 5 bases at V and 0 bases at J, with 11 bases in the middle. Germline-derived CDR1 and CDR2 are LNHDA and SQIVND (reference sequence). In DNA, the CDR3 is TGTGCCAGTAGTGCCGCCCCAGGCTCTGGAAACACCATATATTTT. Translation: CASSAAPGSGNTIYF.

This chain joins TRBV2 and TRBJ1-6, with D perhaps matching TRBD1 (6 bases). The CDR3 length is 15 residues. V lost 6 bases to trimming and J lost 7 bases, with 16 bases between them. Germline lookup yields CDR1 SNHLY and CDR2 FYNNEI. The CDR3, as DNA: TGTGCCAGCAGCGCAAGACGGACAGAAAATTCACCCCTCCACTTT. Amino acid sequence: CASSARRTENSPLHF.

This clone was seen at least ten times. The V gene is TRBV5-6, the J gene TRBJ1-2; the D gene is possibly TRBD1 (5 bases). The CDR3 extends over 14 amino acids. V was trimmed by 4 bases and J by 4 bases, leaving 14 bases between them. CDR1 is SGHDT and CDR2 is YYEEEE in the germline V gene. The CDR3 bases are TGTGCCAGCAGCCCGGACAAGGGGAGCTATGGCTACACCTTC. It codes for CASSPDKGSYGYTF.

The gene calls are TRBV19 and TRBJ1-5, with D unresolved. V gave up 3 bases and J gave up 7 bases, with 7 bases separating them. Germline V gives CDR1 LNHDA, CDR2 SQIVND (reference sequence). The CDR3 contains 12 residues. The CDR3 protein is CASSIAGQPQHF. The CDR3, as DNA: TGTGCCAGTAGTATTGCGGGGCAGCCCCAGCATTTT.

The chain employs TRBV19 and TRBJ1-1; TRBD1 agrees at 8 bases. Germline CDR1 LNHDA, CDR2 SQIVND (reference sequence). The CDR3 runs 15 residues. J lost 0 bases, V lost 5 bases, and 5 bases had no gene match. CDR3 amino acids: CASSPRQGLNTEAFF. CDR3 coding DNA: TGTGCCAGTAGTCCCCGACAGGGGTTGAACACTGAAGCTTTCTTT. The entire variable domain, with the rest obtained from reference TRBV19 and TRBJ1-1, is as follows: DGGITQSPKYLFRKEGQNVTLSCEQNLNHDAMYWYRQDPGQGLRLIYYSQIVNDFQKGDIAEGYSVSREKKESFPLTVTSAQKNPTAFYLCASSPRQGLNTEAFFGQGTRLTVV.

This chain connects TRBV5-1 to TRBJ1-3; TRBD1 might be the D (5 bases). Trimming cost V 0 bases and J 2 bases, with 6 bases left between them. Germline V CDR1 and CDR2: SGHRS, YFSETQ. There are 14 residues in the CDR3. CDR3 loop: CASSLEQAGNTIYF. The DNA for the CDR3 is TGCGCCAGCAGCTTGGAACAGGCTGGAAACACCATATATTTT. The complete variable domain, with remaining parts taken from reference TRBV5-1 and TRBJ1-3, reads KAGVTQTPRYLIKTRGQQVTLSCSPISGHRSVSWYQQTPGQGLQFLFEYFSETQRNKGNFPGRFSGRQFSNSRSEMNVSTLELGDSALYLCASSLEQAGNTIYFGEGSWLTVV.

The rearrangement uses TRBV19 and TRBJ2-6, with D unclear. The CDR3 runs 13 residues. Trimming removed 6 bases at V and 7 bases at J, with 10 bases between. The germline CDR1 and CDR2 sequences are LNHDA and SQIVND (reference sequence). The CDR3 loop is CASRMVVANVLTF. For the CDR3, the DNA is TGTGCCAGTAGAATGGTTGTTGCCAACGTCCTGACTTTC.

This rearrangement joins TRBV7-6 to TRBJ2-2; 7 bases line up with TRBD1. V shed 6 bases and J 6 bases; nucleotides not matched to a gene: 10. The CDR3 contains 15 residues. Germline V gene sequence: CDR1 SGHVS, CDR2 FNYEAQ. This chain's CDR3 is CASSQTTQGPGELFF. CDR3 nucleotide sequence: TGTGCCAGCAGTCAAACTACACAGGGGCCCGGGGAGCTGTTTTTT.

The CDR3 bases are TGCGCCAGCAGCCTGAATGGGGGGCCAAGGGATACGCAGTATTTT. Protein product: CASSLNGGPRDTQYF. The chain couples TRBV5-1 to TRBJ2-3; D could derive from TRBD1 or TRBD2 (6 bases each). The CDR3 runs 15 residues. Germline V gene lookup returns CDR1 SGHRS and CDR2 YFSETQ. V lost 4 bases to trimming and J lost 6 bases, with 18 bases between them.

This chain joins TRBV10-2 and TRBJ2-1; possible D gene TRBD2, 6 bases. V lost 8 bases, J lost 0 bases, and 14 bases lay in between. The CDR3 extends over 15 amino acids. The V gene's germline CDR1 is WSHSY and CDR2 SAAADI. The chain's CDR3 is CASATGTPSYNEQFF. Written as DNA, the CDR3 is TGCGCCAGCGCCACCGGGACTCCCTCCTACAATGAGCAGTTCTTC.

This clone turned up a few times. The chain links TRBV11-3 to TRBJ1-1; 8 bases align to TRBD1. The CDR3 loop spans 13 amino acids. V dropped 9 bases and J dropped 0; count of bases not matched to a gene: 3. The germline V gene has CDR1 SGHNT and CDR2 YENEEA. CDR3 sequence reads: CASGQGLNTEAFF. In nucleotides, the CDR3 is TGTGCCAGTGGACAGGGCTTGAACACTGAAGCTTTCTTT.

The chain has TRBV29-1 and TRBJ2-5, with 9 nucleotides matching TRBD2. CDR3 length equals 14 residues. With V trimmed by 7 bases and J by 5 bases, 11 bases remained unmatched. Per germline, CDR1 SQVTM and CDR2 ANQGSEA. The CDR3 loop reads CSGGGGTSRETQYF. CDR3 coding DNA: TGCAGCGGCGGAGGTGGGACTAGCAGGGAGACCCAGTACTTC.

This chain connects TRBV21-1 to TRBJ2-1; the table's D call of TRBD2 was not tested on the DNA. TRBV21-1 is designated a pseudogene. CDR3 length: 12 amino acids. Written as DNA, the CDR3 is TGTGCCAGCAGCCAGAGGAGGGAGGAGCAGTTCTTC. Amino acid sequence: CASSQRREEQFF.

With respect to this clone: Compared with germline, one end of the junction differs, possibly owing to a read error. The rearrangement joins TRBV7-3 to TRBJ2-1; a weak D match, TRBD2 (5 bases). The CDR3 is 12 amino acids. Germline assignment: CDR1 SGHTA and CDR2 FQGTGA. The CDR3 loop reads CASSITSGEQFF. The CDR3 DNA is TGTGCCAGCAGCATAACTAGTGGTGAGCAGTTCTTC. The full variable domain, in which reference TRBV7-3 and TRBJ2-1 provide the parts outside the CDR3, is GAGVSQTPSNKVTEKGKYVELRCDPISGHTALYWYRQSLGQGPEFLIYFQGTGAADDSGLPNDRFFAVRPEGSVSTLKIQRTERGDSAVYLCASSITSGEQFFGPGTRLTVL.

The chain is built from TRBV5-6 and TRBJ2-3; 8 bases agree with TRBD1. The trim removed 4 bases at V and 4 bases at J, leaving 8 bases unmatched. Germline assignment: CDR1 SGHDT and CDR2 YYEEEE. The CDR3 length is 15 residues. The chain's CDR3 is CASSMGQGASDTQYF. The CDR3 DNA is TGTGCCAGCAGCATGGGGCAGGGGGCGTCAGATACGCAGTATTTT.

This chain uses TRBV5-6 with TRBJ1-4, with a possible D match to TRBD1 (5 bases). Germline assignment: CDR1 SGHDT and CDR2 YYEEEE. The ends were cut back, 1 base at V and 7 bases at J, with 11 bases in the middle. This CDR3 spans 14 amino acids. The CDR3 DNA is TGTGCCAGCAGCTTGACGCAGGGCCTTGAAAAACTGTTTTTT. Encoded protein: CASSLTQGLEKLFF.

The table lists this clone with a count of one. The CDR3 bases are TGCAGCGTCCTCGACAGGGTAACTAATGAAAAACTGTTTTTT. Protein: CSVLDRVTNEKLFF. The V call is TRBV29-1, the J call TRBJ1-4; TRBD1 agrees at 7 bases. Germline V gene sequence: CDR1 SQVTM, CDR2 ANQGSEA. The CDR3 consists of 14 residues. The V segment lost 6 bases and the J segment 1 base; nucleotides outside the gene matches: 5.

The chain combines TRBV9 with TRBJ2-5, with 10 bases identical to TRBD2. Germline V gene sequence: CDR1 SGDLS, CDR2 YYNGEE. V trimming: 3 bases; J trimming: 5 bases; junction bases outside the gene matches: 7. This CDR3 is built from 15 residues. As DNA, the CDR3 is TGTGCCAGCAGCGCGACTAGCGGGTTGGGGGAGACCCAGTACTTC. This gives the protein CASSATSGLGETQYF.

CDR3 nucleotide sequence: TGTGCCAGCACTTCGGGGGGGCCTAGATATGAGCAGTTCTTC. Its protein product is CASTSGGPRYEQFF. The chain combines TRBV5-6 with TRBJ2-1; 8 nucleotides agree with TRBD2. V was clipped by 6 bases and J by 8 bases; unmatched bases: 10. The germline CDR1 and CDR2 sequences are SGHDT and YYEEEE. The CDR3 contains 14 residues.

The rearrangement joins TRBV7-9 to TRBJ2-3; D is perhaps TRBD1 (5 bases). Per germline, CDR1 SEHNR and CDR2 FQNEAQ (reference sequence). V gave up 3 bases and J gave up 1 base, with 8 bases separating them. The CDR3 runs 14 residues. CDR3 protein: CASSLQGGTDTQYF. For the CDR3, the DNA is TGTGCCAGCAGCTTGCAGGGTGGCACAGATACGCAGTATTTT. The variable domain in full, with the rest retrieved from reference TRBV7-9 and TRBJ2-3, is DTGVSQNPRHKITKRGQNVTFRCDPISEHNRLYWYRQTLGQGPEFLTYFQNEAQLEKSRLLSDRFSAERPKGSFSTLEIQRTEQGDSAMYLCASSLQGGTDTQYFGPGTRLTVL.

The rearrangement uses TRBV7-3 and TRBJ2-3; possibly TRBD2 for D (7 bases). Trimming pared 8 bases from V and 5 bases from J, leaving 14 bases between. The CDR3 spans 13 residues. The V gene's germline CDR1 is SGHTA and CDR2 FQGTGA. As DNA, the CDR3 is TGTGCCAGCCGGGGGGCTCAATTAGATACGCAGTATTTT. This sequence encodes CASRGAQLDTQYF.

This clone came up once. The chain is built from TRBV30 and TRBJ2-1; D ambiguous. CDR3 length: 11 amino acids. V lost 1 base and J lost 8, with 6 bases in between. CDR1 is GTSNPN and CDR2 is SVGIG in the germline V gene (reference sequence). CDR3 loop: CAWSGKDEQFF. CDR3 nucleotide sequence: TGTGCCTGGAGTGGAAAGGATGAGCAGTTCTTC. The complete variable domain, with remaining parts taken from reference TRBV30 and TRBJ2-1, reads SQTIHQWPATLVQPVGSPLSLECTVEGTSNPNLYWYRQAAGRGLQLLFYSVGIGQISSEVPQNLSASRPQDRQFILSSKKLLLSDSGFYLCAWSGKDEQFFGPGTRLTVL.